This TCR beta chain was observed in a study of beta chain features in type 1 diabetes. The study, taken as a whole, reports: Compared with healthy donors, patients appeared to share more similar naive, central memory and regulatory TCRB repertoires. cDNA-based reads could over-represent cells with high TCR expression. The VDJ junctions of type 1 diabetes patients carried fewer insertions and more deletions.

Every isolated RNA sample was fully reverse transcribed, so sequencing captured expressed TCRB transcripts. The protocol was immunoSEQ multiplex PCR, while the TCRdb copy is restricted to in-frame clones and leaves out a portion. The sample yields 900,000 or so clones, about a sixth seen once. Central memory, naive, regulatory and stem cell-like memory CD4+ cells were sorted by CD45RO/CCR7/CD25/CD127/CD95/CD27. In germline, CDR1 is SGHNT, CDR2 YYREEE (reference sequence). Trimming at V came to 3 bases and at J to 3 bases, leaving 4 bases not matched to a gene. The CDR3 is made up of 15 amino acids. A word on this clone: Its antigen is undetermined. Other DNA sequences from this sample encode an identical CDR3 as well.

Source material: naive CD4+ T cells from blood. The J gene is TRBJ2-7, the V gene TRBV5-4; TRBD2 aligns across 12 bases. This TCR came from a woman aged 18-30 years in good health. The CDR3 bases are TGTGCCAGCAGCTCACTAGCGGGAGGCCTCTACGAGCAGTACTTC. Translating gives CASSSLAGGLYEQYF.